This T cell receptor beta chain was obtained from a study of blood T cell repertoires in COVID-19. Overall study: From the United States, Italy and Spain came samples of acute and convalescent COVID-19. Nucleic acid was either cDNA or gDNA, and it came from T cells, B-cell-depleted T cells, or PBMCs.

Looked up from germline, CDR1 is SNHLY and CDR2 is FYNNEI. This CDR3 is built from 14 residues. Losses at the gene ends were 5 bases for V and 2 bases for J; bases not matched to a gene: 3. Per the study methods: Reference gene primer amplification in the assay estimated nucleated cell counts. Produced via immunoSEQ multiplex PCR; TCRdb's table is partial and in-frame only. The D gene and trimming were derived from the DNA, and the V and J assignments and clone size from that table. In the table there are 200,000 or so clones, 86% of which are singletons. The receptor comes from a woman in her 70s with acute or convalescent COVID-19. Sample: peripheral blood. The rearrangement joins TRBV2 to TRBJ2-7; 10 bases match TRBD1. CDR3 residues: CASSPGTGAYEQYF. The CDR3 nucleotides read TGTGCCAGCAGTCCCGGGACAGGGGCCTACGAGCAGTACTTC.